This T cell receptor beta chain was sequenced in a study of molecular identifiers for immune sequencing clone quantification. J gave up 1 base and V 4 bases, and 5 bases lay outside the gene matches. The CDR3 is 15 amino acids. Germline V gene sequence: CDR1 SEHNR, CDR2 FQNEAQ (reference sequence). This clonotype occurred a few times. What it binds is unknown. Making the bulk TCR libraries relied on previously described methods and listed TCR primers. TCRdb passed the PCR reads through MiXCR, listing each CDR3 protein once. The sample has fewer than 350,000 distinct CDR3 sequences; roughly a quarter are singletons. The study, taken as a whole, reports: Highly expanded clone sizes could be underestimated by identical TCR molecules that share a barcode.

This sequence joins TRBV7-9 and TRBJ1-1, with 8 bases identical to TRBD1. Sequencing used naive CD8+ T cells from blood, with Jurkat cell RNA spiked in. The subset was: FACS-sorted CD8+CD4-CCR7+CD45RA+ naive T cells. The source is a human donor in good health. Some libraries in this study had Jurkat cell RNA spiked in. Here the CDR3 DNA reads TGTGCCAGCAGCTCACCGGGACAGGAGAACACTGAAGCTTTCTTT. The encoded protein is CASSSPGQENTEAFF.